This entry features one T cell receptor beta chain sequence. Its antigen is not known. With 60 Vbeta and 13 Jbeta primers, the PCR was carried out. The table came from immunoSEQ multiplex PCR; TCRdb's copy has only in-frame clones and leaves some out. This table holds 120,000 to 150,000 clones, under 85% found once. This record belongs to a study of cytomegalovirus exposure and HLA in healthy donors. Germline CDR1 and CDR2: SNHLY and FYNNEI. This CDR3 has 14 amino acids. V was trimmed by 7 bases and J by 7 bases, leaving 18 bases between them. Study-wide results and limits: TCR beta V- and J-gene trimming, according to a later analysis, was linked to a missense DCLRE1C variant.

This sequence originates from a woman in her thirties or forties in good health and CMV-seropositive. The J gene is TRBJ2-3, the V gene TRBV2; perhaps TRBD1 as D (6 bases). The sample consisted of PBMCs. The CDR3 is CASTRLQGFYTQYF. DNA of the CDR3: TGTGCCAGCACCCGCCTTCAGGGGTTTTATACGCAGTATTTT.